This entry lists 15 T cell receptor beta chains sequenced from one sample in a study of T cell responses to AZD1222 COVID-19 vaccine. Here immunoSEQ multiplex PCR was the method, and the copy in TCRdb shows in-frame clones only, minus some. The sample consists of about 160,000 clones, approximately 94% of them appearing once. This sample comprised peripheral blood, obtained on day 0 of AZD1222 vaccination. These receptors were collected from an adult in good health.

This chain uses TRBV5-1 with TRBJ1-2; 7 bases match TRBD1. Losses at the gene ends were 0 bases for V and 7 bases for J; bases not matched to a gene: 6. Germline loops: CDR1 SGHRS, CDR2 YFSETQ. The CDR3 is 14 residues long. The DNA of the CDR3 is TGCGCCAGCAGCTTGGCTTCGACAGGGACTGGCTACACCTTC. Residues: CASSLASTGTGYTF.

This clone turned up a few times. This chain links TRBV2 with TRBJ2-1, with 9 bases that match TRBD1. Trimming took 8 bases from V and 5 from J; bases not matched to a gene: 7. Germline V gives CDR1 SNHLY, CDR2 FYNNEI. There are 14 residues in the CDR3. The CDR3 coding sequence is TGTGCCAGCGTCTCCGGGACAGGGAACAATGAGCAGTTCTTC. This codes for CASVSGTGNNEQFF.

The chain couples TRBV7-9 to TRBJ2-1; the D is unclear. The CDR3 is 13 amino acids. The V gene's germline CDR1 is SEHNR and CDR2 FQNEAQ (reference sequence). V was cut by 5 bases and J by 6 bases, with 11 bases left in between. CDR3 nucleotide sequence: TGTGCCAGCAGCCCCGCCTTTGGCAATGAGCAGTTCTTC. This codes for CASSPAFGNEQFF.

CDR3 sequence reads: CSAGTREQYV. CDR3 in DNA: TGCAGTGCTGGGACGAGGGAGCAGTACGTC. The chain uses TRBV20-1 and TRBJ2-7, with D possibly being TRBD1 or TRBD2 (5 bases each). Germline CDR1 DFQATT, CDR2 SNEGSKA (reference sequence). The CDR3 has 10 amino acids. Deletions cut 5 bases from V and 7 bases from J, with 9 bases between.

The J gene is TRBJ2-2, the V gene TRBV9; D call uncertain. The CDR3 loop spans 13 amino acids. Looked up from germline, CDR1 is SGDLS and CDR2 is YYNGEE. Trimming pared 3 bases from V and 6 bases from J, leaving 9 bases between. The CDR3 DNA is TGTGCCAGCAGCGCACATCCCGCCGGGGAGCTGTTTTTT. Its translation: CASSAHPAGELFF.

The chain combines TRBV7-9 with TRBJ2-1; 10 positions agree with TRBD2. The germline gives CDR1 SEHNR, CDR2 FQNEAQ (reference sequence). This CDR3 spans 17 amino acids. Unmatched junction bases numbered 12, after V lost 5 bases and J lost 5 bases. The CDR3 is CASSHPLLAGSDNEQFF. The CDR3 DNA reads as TGTGCCAGCAGCCACCCGCTACTAGCGGGATCTGACAATGAGCAGTTCTTC.

The rearrangement uses TRBV2 and TRBJ2-7, with D possibly being TRBD1 (5 bases). Trimming pared 2 bases from V and 3 bases from J, leaving 11 bases between. Germline CDR1 is SNHLY and CDR2 is FYNNEI. CDR3 length: 14 residues. The CDR3 nucleotides read TGTGCCAGCAGTGAATATCTGACAGACTACGAGCAGTACGTC. Translated: CASSEYLTDYEQYV.

This clone was seen a single time. The V call is TRBV6-5, the J call TRBJ1-1, with no clear D. V lost 4 bases and J 1 base, leaving 7 bases between the germline ends. From germline, CDR1 is MNHEY and CDR2 SVGAGI. The CDR3 length is 13 residues. CDR3: CASSSPWNTEAFF. Here the CDR3 DNA reads TGTGCCAGCAGTTCCCCCTGGAACACTGAAGCTTTCTTT.

This sequence joins TRBV11-2 and TRBJ2-2, with 7 bases matching TRBD2. The CDR3 consists of 16 residues. CDR1 SGHAT and CDR2 FQNNGV come from the germline V gene. J was trimmed by 0 bases and V by 6 bases; bases with no gene match: 7. The CDR3 DNA is TGTGCCAGCAGTCTAGTCGGGGGGTCGAACACCGGGGAGCTGTTTTTT. Translation gives CASSLVGGSNTGELFF.

The chain carries TRBV10-1 and TRBJ2-2; D tentatively fits TRBD1 or TRBD2 (5 bases each). The germline V and J ends were trimmed by 3 bases and 5 bases, with 7 bases remaining between them. This CDR3 is built from 13 residues. The germline gives CDR1 WNHNN, CDR2 SYGVQD (reference sequence). The CDR3 loop is CASSDGGTGELFF. The DNA of the CDR3 is TGCGCCAGCAGTGATGGGGGAACCGGGGAGCTGTTTTTT.

This chain uses TRBV5-1 with TRBJ1-2; no clear D gene. V was shortened by 0 bases and J by 0 bases, with 12 bases between the two germline ends. Germline CDR1 and CDR2: SGHRS and YFSETQ. The length of the CDR3 is 16 residues. CDR3 amino acids: CASSLGHSSANYGYTF. The CDR3 DNA reads as TGCGCCAGCAGCTTGGGGCACAGTTCAGCTAACTATGGCTACACCTTC.

The chain couples TRBV7-9 to TRBJ2-3; 8 bases are shared with TRBD2. V lost 1 base, J lost 6 bases, and 6 bases stayed unmatched. The CDR3 runs 15 residues. Germline V CDR1 and CDR2: SEHNR, FQNEAQ (reference sequence). CDR3 in DNA: TGTGCCAGCAGCTTAGGGACTAGCATAACGGATACGCAGTATTTT. This encodes CASSLGTSITDTQYF.

The J gene is TRBJ2-2, the V gene TRBV5-1; 8 bases match TRBD2. The junction had 9 bases not matched to a gene; V was cut back by 0 bases and J by 8 bases. The length of the CDR3 is 16 residues. Germline V gene sequence: CDR1 SGHRS, CDR2 YFSETQ. This chain's CDR3 is CASSLAAGVLSGELFF. The CDR3 bases are TGCGCCAGCAGCTTGGCAGCGGGAGTATTATCGGGGGAGCTGTTTTTT.

The rearrangement joins TRBV5-6 to TRBJ2-1; D may be TRBD2 (6 bases). Deletions cut 3 bases from V and 5 bases from J, with 9 bases between. Germline values: CDR1 SGHDT, CDR2 YYEEEE. The CDR3 spans 13 residues. The CDR3 region is CASSSDYHNEQFF. The CDR3 bases are TGTGCCAGCAGCTCGGACTACCACAATGAGCAGTTCTTC.

The gene calls are TRBV6-5 and TRBJ1-5, with D tentatively TRBD1 (6 bases). Trimming took off 7 bases at V and 5 bases at J, with 18 bases between the two ends. The CDR3 has 15 amino acids. Germline-derived CDR1 and CDR2 are MNHEY and SVGAGI. The CDR3 reads CASTPARGAYQPQHF. Written as DNA, the CDR3 is TGTGCCAGCACCCCGGCGCGGGGGGCGTATCAGCCCCAGCATTTT.